This T cell receptor (beta chain) emerged from a study of shared clonotypes between healthy human individuals. Generated by immunoSEQ multiplex PCR, the TCRdb table keeps only in-frame clones and is missing some. The sample yields a few hundred thousand clones, roughly four fifths seen once. Deletions cut 3 bases from V and 5 bases from J, with 18 bases between. The CDR3 has 16 residues. The germline V gene encodes CDR1 SGHRS and CDR2 YFSETQ. The TCR originated in a middle-aged woman in good health. Some clones in this sample may be carry-over from other donors' samples. The sequenced material came from PBMCs. This rearrangement joins TRBV5-1 to TRBJ2-4; weak D call: TRBD1 (5 bases). The CDR3 DNA is TGCGCCAGCAGCTCGTCCCCCTCTGGGGCGGAAAACATTCAGTACTTC. Residues: CASSSSPSGAENIQYF.